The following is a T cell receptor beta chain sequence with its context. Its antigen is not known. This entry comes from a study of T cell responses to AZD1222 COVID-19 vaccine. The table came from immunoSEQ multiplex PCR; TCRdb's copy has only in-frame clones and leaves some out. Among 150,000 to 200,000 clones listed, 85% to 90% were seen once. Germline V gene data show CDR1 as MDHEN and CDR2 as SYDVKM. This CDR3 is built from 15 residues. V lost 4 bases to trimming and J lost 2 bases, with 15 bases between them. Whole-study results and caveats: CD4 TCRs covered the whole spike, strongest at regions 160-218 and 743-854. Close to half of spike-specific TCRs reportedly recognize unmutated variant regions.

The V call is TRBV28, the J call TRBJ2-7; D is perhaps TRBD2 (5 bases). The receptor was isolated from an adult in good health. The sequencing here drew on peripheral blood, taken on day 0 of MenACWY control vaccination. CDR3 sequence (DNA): TGTGCCAGCAGTTCGCCTAGCATCCCCCCCTACGAGCAGTACTTC. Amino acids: CASSSPSIPPYEQYF.